This T cell receptor beta chain was recovered during a study of regulatory T cells. Study-level results: In CD3G-deficient patients, conventional CD4+ T cells were enriched for hydrophobic CDR3 residues at positions 6 and 7.

At testing, patients were 2 to 39 years old, with reduced naive and increased memory T-cell proportions. Germline V gives CDR1 MDHEN, CDR2 SYDVKM. V lost 6 bases and J lost 3; bases outside the gene matches: 9. The CDR3 spans 15 residues. The PCR used 52 TRBV and 13 TRBJ primers. Sequencing used immunoSEQ multiplex PCR; TCRdb keeps in-frame clones, though not all of them. The sample holds about 17,000 clones, 70% to 85% seen once. A remark on this clone: As yet, its antigen is unknown.

The receptor was derived from a person between 30 and 45 years old with CD3G deficiency. This chain connects TRBV28 to TRBJ1-2, with 8 bases aligning to TRBD1. Sequenced: conventional CD4+ T cells sorted from blood. The CDR3 spells CASRSSDRAYYGYTF. The CDR3, as DNA: TGTGCCAGCAGATCTTCGGACAGGGCCTACTATGGCTACACCTTC.